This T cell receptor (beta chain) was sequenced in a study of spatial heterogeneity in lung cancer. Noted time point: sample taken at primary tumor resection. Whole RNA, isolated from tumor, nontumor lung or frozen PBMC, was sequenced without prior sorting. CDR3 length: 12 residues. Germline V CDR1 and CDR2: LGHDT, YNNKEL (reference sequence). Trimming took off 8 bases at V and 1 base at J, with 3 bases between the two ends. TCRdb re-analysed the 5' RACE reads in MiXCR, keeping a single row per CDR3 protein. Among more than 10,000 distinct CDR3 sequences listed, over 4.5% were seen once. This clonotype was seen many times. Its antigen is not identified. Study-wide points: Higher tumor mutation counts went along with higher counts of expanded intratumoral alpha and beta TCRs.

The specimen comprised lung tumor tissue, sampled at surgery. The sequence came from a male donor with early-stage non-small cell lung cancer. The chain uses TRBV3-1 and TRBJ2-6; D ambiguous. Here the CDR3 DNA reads TGTGCCAGCGGTTCTGGGGCCAACGTCCTGACTTTC. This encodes CASGSGANVLTF.